This TCR beta chain emerged from a study of monozygotic twins with inflammatory bowel disease. Findings and limits, study-wide: Patients with IBD had less TCRbeta diversity (inverse Simpson) than their healthy co-twins. Patient-to-patient differences in immunosuppressive treatment may have added variability to the repertoires.

Regarding this clonotype: Antigen unknown.

TCRdb re-called the 5' RACE reads and gives one entry per CDR3 protein, without DNA. The sample table sets out fewer than 550,000 distinct CDR3 sequences. The CDR3 is 16 amino acids. Germline V gene sequence: CDR1 MDHEN, CDR2 SYDVKM. Blood was collected, roughly 2.5 ml per donor. Total RNA from whole blood was isolated with no T cell sorting. This sequence joins TRBV28 and TRBJ2-7; TCRdb outputs TRBD1, but without DNA this stays unchecked. The origin of this receptor is a human donor with ulcerative colitis or Crohn's disease, or a healthy co-twin of an affected twin (not recorded which). The material sequenced was blood. This CDR3 reads CASTVGGGTGATEQYF.